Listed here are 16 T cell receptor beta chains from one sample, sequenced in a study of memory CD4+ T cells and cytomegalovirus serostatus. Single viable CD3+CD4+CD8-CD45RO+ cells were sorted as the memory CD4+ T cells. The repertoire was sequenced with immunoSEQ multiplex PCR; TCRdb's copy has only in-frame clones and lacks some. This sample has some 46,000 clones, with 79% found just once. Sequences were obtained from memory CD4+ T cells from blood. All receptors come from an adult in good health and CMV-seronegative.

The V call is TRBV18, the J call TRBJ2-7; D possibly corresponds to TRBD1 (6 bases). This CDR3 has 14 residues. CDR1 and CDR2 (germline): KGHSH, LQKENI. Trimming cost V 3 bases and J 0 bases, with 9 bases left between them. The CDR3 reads CASSPQGSSYEQYF. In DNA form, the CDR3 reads TGTGCCAGCTCACCTCAGGGGAGCTCCTACGAGCAGTACTTC. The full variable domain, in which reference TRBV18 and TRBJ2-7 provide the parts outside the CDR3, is NAGVMQNPRHLVRRRGQEARLRCSPMKGHSHVYWYRQLPEEGLKFMVYLQKENIIDESGMPKERFSAEFPKEGPSILRIQQVVRGDSAAYFCASSPQGSSYEQYFGPGTRLTVT.

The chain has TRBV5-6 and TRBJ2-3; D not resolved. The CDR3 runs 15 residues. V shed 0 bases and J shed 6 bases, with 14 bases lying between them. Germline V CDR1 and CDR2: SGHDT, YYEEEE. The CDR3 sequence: CASSLASNSQDTQYF. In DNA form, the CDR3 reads TGTGCCAGCAGCTTGGCTTCCAACAGCCAGGATACGCAGTATTTT.

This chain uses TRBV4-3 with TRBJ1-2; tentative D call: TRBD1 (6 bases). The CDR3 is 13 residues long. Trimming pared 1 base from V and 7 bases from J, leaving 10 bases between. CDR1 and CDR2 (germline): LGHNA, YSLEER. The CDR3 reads CASSQVAGAGYTF. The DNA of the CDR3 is TGCGCCAGCAGCCAAGTCGCGGGGGCTGGCTACACCTTC.

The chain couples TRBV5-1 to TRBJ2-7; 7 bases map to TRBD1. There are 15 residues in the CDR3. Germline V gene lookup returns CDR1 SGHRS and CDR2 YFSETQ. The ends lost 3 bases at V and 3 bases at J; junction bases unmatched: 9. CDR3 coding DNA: TGCGCCAGCAGCTCGCGAGGGGGCGCGGGCTACGAGCAGTACTTC. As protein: CASSSRGGAGYEQYF.

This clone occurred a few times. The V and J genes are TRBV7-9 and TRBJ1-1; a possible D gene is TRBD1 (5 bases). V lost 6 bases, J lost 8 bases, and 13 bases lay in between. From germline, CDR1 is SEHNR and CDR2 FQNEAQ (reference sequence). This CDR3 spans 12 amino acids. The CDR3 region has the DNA TGTGCCAGCAGTTGGGGAGGGGCCGAAGCTTTCTTT. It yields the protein CASSWGGAEAFF.

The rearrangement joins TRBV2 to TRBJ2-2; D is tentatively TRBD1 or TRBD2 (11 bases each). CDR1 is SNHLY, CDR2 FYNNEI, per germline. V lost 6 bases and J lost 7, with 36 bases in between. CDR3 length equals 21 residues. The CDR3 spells CASRARSGQGAASGRSGELFF. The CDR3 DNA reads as TGTGCCAGCAGAGCTCGGTCCGGACAGGGGGCGGCTAGCGGGAGGAGCGGGGAGCTGTTTTTT.

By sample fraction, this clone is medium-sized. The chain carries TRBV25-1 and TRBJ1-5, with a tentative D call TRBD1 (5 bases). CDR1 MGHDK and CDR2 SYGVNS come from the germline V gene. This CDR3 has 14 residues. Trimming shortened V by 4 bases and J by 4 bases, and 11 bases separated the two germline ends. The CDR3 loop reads CASSVTGENQPQHF. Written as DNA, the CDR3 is TGTGCCAGCAGTGTCACGGGGGAGAATCAGCCCCAGCATTTT. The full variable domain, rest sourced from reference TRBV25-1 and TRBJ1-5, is EADIYQTPRYLVIGTGKKITLECSQTMGHDKMYWYQQDPGMELHLIHYSYGVNSTEKGDLSSESTVSRIRTEHFPLTLESARPSHTSQYLCASSVTGENQPQHFGDGTRLSIL.

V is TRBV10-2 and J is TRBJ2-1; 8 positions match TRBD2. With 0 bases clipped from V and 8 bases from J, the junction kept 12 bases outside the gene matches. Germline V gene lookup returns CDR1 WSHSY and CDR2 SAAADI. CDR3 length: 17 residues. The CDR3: CASSESNSGGARDEQFF. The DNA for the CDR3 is TGCGCCAGCAGTGAGTCGAATTCGGGGGGGGCCAGGGATGAGCAGTTCTTC.

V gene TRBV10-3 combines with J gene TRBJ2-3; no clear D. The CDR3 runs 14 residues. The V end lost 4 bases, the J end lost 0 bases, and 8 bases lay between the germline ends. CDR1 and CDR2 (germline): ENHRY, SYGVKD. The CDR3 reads CAISAGRSTDTQYF. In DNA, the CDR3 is TGTGCCATCAGTGCGGGCAGGAGCACAGATACGCAGTATTTT.

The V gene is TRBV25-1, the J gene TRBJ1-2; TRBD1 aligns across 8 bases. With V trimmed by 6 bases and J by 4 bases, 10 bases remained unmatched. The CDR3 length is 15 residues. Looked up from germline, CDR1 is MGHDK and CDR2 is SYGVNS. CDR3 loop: CASSPGWDRTYGYTF. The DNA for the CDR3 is TGTGCCAGCAGCCCTGGGTGGGACAGGACCTATGGCTACACCTTC.

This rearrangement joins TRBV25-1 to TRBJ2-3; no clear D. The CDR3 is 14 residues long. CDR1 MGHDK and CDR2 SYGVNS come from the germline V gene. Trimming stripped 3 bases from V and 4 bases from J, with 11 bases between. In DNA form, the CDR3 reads TGTGCCAGCAGTGATGTAGGCCGCGCAGATACGCAGTATTTT. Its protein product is CASSDVGRADTQYF. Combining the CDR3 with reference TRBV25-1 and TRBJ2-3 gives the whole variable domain EADIYQTPRYLVIGTGKKITLECSQTMGHDKMYWYQQDPGMELHLIHYSYGVNSTEKGDLSSESTVSRIRTEHFPLTLESARPSHTSQYLCASSDVGRADTQYFGPGTRLTVL.

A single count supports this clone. CDR3 loop: CASSFSGRAGNEQFF. The DNA of the CDR3 is TGTGCCAGCAGCTTTAGCGGGAGGGCCGGGAATGAGCAGTTCTTC. V usage is TRBV7-9 and J usage is TRBJ2-1, with 11 bases identical to TRBD2. This CDR3 region has 15 residues. The ends lost 3 bases at V and 7 bases at J; junction bases unmatched: 5. CDR1 is SEHNR, CDR2 FQNEAQ, per germline (reference sequence).

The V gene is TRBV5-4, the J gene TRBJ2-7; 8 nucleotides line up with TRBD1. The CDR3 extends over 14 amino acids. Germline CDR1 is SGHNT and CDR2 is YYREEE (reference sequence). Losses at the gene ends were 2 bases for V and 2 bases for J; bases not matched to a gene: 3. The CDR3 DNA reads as TGTGCCAGCAGCTTACGGACAGGGCCCTACGAGCAGTACTTC. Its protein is CASSLRTGPYEQYF.

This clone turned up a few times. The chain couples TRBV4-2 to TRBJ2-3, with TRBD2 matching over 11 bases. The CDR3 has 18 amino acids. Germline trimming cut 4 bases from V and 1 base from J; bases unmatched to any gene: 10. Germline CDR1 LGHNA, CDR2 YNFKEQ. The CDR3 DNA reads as TGTGCCAGCAGCCTAGCGGGAGGGCCGGAATCTGGCACAGATACGCAGTATTTT. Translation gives CASSLAGGPESGTDTQYF.

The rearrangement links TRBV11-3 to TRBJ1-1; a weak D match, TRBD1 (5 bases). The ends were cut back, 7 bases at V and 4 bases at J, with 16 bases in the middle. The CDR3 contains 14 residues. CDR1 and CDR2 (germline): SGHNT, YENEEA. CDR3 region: CASNRAGESTEAFF. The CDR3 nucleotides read TGTGCCAGCAACCGGGCGGGGGAGAGCACTGAAGCTTTCTTT. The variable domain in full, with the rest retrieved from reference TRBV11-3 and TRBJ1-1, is EAGVVQSPRYKIIEKKQPVAFWCNPISGHNTLYWYLQNLGQGPELLIRYENEEAVDDSQLPKDRFSAERLKGVDSTLKIQPAELGDSAVYLCASNRAGESTEAFFGQGTRLTVV.

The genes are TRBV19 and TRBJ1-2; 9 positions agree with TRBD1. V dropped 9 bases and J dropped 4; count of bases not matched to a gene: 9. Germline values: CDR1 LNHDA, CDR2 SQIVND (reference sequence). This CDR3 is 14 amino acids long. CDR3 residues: CASVDPGQGYGYTF. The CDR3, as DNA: TGTGCCAGCGTGGATCCGGGACAGGGCTATGGCTACACCTTC.